Listed below are T cell receptor beta chains from one sample, sequenced in a study of shared clonotypes between healthy human individuals. TCRdb's copy holds only in-frame clones and misses some; the assay was immunoSEQ multiplex PCR. The sample includes over 1.5 million clones, roughly 98% seen only once; the top ten take around 0.45%. The material sequenced was naive CD4+ T cells sorted from blood. The source is a man aged 25 to 45 in good health. Each CDR3 is given with its conserved first and last residue. Size tells how often a clone was seen (once, few, many) or the class of an expanded clone, and some rows leave it out.

J: TRBJ1-1; V: TRBV10-3; size: -; CDR3: CAIQGQENTEAFF
J: TRBJ2-7; V: TRBV5-4; size: once; CDR3: CASSPDGGGSYEQYF
J: TRBJ2-1; V: TRBV5-4; size: -; CDR3: CASSSQAGLAYNEQFF
J: TRBJ1-5; V: TRBV19; size: -; CDR3: CASSILGQVSNQPQHF
J: TRBJ2-6; V: TRBV15; size: -; CDR3: CATSRVIGGAGANVLTF
J: TRBJ2-6; V: TRBV5-1; size: -; CDR3: CASSATSSGANVLTF
J: TRBJ1-1; V: TRBV6-5; size: once; CDR3: CASSYSPPGMGTEAFF
J: TRBJ1-5; V: TRBV19; size: few; CDR3: CASTMDGGQPQHF
J: TRBJ2-1; V: TRBV7-9; size: -; CDR3: CASSLASGLYNEQFF
J: TRBJ2-1; V: TRBV5-4; size: -; CDR3: CASSLGQVVNEQFF
J: TRBJ2-5; V: TRBV4-1; size: once; CDR3: CASSQDLTTPGETQYF
J: TRBJ2-2; V: TRBV5-1; size: -; CDR3: CASSLLTGRTGELFF
J: TRBJ2-1; V: TRBV5-4; size: -; CDR3: CASSLLAGWSNEQFF
J: TRBJ2-5; V: TRBV27; size: -; CDR3: CASSLMTSQETQYF
J: TRBJ2-7; V: TRBV10-3; size: -; CDR3: CATGTGIPYEQYF
J: TRBJ2-2; V: TRBV29-1; size: once; CDR3: CSAGPGQGTHTGELFF
J: TRBJ2-7; V: TRBV11-2; size: once; CDR3: CASSWGWEDRGNF
J: TRBJ2-1; V: TRBV27; size: -; CDR3: CASSVNQGLAGLHNEQFF
J: TRBJ1-1; V: TRBV10-1; size: -; CDR3: CASSESRGGTEAFF
J: TRBJ2-3; V: TRBV7-2; size: -; CDR3: CASSFGGRSDTQYF
J: TRBJ1-5; V: TRBV18; size: -; CDR3: CASSPYLGTGALSQPQHF
J: TRBJ2-5; V: TRBV4-1; size: -; CDR3: CASSQDGNRYQETQYF
J: TRBJ2-2; V: TRBV29-1; size: -; CDR3: CSAHEGPGYTGELFF
J: TRBJ2-1; V: TRBV5-1; size: -; CDR3: CASRRPDHEQFF
J: TRBJ1-5; V: TRBV5-6; size: -; CDR3: CASSFRDRSQPQHF
J: TRBJ2-3; V: TRBV7-9; size: -; CDR3: CASSLQSDTQYF
J: -; V: TRBV5-1; size: -; CDR3: CASNGAKNIQYF
J: TRBJ2-7; V: TRBV11-3; size: -; CDR3: CASSLVPPSEQYF
J: TRBJ2-1; V: TRBV7-9; size: -; CDR3: CASSSRTLGGPYNEQFF
J: TRBJ2-3; V: TRBV7-6; size: -; CDR3: CASSFTGTGSTDTQYF
J: TRBJ2-7; V: TRBV19; size: -; CDR3: CASSISSGSYEQYF
J: TRBJ2-1; V: TRBV5-5; size: -; CDR3: CASFRLAVRDEQFF
J: TRBJ1-2; V: TRBV28; size: -; CDR3: CASSFTGARGYGYTF
J: TRBJ1-3; V: TRBV2; size: once; CDR3: CASSDGGSSGNTIYF
J: TRBJ1-2; V: TRBV5-1; size: -; CDR3: CASSLRRGYNRLPSGGYTF
J: TRBJ2-3; V: TRBV4-3; size: -; CDR3: CASSRESADTQYF
J: TRBJ2-7; V: TRBV7-7; size: -; CDR3: CASSPGSGEQYF
J: TRBJ2-1; V: TRBV29-1; size: -; CDR3: CSAGTSGSSYNEQFF
J: TRBJ2-1; V: TRBV5-1; size: -; CDR3: CASSPYTDSYNEQFF
J: TRBJ2-3; V: TRBV11-3; size: -; CDR3: CASSEGQGEDTQYF
J: TRBJ2-7; V: TRBV5-1; size: -; CDR3: CASSLGLAGGKYEQYF
J: TRBJ2-5; V: TRBV11-3; size: -; CDR3: CASSPGGLAGGGKTQYF
J: TRBJ2-3; V: TRBV13; size: -; CDR3: CASSFGGRASTDTQYF
J: TRBJ1-2; V: TRBV6-5; size: -; CDR3: CAAGGSRNYGYTF
J: TRBJ2-1; V: TRBV5-1; size: -; CDR3: CASSLNPSARSSYNEQFF
J: TRBJ2-3; V: TRBV5-1; size: -; CDR3: CASSLARESSGAAASTQYF
J: TRBJ2-1; V: TRBV4-1; size: -; CDR3: CASSQVLHGVGVNEQFF
J: TRBJ2-2; V: TRBV29-1; size: -; CDR3: CSVRQGSTGELFF
J: TRBJ2-4; V: TRBV2; size: -; CDR3: CASSDPGYIQYF